This TCR beta chain appears in the sequencing data of a study of blood T cell repertoires in COVID-19. In the study overall: Researchers got acute and convalescent COVID-19 samples from the United States, Italy and Spain. In each case, the material was cDNA or gDNA derived from T cells, B-cell-depleted T cells, or PBMCs.

The authors' processing: Reference gene primer amplification in the assay estimated nucleated cell counts. Produced via immunoSEQ multiplex PCR; TCRdb's table is partial and in-frame only. V, J and clone size derive from that table, while D and trimming were established from the DNA sequence. Of under 40,000 clones listed, approximately 96% are singletons. CDR1 is SEHNR, CDR2 FQNEAQ, per germline (reference sequence). Trimming cost V 5 bases and J 7 bases; bases outside gene matches: 12. The CDR3 is made up of 16 amino acids. Sample: peripheral blood. The sequence derives from a human donor with active COVID-19. The donor label of this sample is uncertain. The chain carries TRBV7-9 and TRBJ2-1; 9 nucleotides align to TRBD1. In DNA form, the CDR3 reads TGTGCCAGCAGCCCCCCCCGGGACAGGGTAGGAAATGAGCAGTTCTTC. Protein sequence: CASSPPRDRVGNEQFF. Drawing the rest from reference TRBV7-9 and TRBJ2-1, the complete variable domain is DTGVSQNPRHKITKRGQNVTFRCDPISEHNRLYWYRQTLGQGPEFLTYFQNEAQLEKSRLLSDRFSAERPKGSFSTLEIQRTEQGDSAMYLCASSPPRDRVGNEQFFGPGTRLTVL.